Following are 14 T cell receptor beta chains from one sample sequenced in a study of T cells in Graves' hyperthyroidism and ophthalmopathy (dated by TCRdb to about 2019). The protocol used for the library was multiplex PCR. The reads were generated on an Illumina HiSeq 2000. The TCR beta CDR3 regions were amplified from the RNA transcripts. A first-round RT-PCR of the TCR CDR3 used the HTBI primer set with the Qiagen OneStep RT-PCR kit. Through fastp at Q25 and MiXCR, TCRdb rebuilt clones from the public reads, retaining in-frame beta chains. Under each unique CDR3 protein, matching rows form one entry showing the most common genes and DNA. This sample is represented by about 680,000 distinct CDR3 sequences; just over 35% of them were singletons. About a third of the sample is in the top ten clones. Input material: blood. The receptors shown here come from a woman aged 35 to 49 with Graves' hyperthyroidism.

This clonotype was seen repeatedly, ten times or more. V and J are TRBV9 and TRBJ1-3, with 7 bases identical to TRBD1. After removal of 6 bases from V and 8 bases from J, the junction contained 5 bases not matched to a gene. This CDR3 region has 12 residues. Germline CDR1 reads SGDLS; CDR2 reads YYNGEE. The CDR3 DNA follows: TGTGCCAGCAAGGGGGCGGGGGACACCATATATTTT. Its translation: CASKGAGDTIYF.

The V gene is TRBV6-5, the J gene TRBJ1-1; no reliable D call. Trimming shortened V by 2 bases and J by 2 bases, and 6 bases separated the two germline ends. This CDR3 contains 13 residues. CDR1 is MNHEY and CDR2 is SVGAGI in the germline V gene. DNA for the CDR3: TGTGCCAGCAGTTACATTAAAAACACTGAAGCTTTCTTT. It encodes CASSYIKNTEAFF.

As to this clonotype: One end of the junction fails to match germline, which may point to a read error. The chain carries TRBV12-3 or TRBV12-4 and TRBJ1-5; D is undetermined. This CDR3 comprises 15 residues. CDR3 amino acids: CASSLVLTGNQLQHF. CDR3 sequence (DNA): TGTGCCAGCAGCTTAGTATTGACGGGTAATCAGCTCCAGCATTTT.

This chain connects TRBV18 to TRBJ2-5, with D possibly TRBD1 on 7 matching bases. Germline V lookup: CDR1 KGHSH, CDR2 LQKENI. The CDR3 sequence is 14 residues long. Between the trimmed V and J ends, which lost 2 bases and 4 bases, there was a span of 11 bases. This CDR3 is CASSPTGEVETQYF. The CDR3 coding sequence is TGTGCCAGCTCACCAACAGGGGAGGTAGAGACCCAGTACTTC.

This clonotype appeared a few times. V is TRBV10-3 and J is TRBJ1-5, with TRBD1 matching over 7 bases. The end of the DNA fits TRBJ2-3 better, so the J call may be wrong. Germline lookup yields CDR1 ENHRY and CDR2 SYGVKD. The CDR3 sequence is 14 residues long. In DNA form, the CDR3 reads TGTGCCACAAGACAGGGAATGCTCGCAGATACGCAGTATTTT. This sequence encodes CATRQGMLADTQYF.

CDR3 loop: CASSPWGGAGDTEAFF. The CDR3 bases are TGCGCCAGCAGCCCGTGGGGGGGAGCCGGGGACACTGAAGCTTTCTTT. This rearrangement joins TRBV5-1 to TRBJ1-1; the D gene is possibly TRBD1 (5 bases). The CDR3 sequence is 16 residues long. V lost 4 bases and J lost 3, with 19 bases in between. The germline V gene encodes CDR1 SGHRS and CDR2 YFSETQ.

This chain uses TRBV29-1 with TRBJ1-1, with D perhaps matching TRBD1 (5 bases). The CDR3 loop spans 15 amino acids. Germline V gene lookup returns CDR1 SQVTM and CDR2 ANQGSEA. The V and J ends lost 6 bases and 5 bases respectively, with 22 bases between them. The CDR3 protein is CSVGSTGADGTEAFF. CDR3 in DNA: TGCAGCGTCGGTAGTACCGGGGCCGACGGGACTGAAGCTTTCTTT.

DNA for the CDR3: TGTGCCAGCAGTTTCGGTGGCAATGAGCAGTTCTTC. Amino acids: CASSFGGNEQFF. The J gene is TRBJ2-5, the V gene TRBV12-3 or TRBV12-4; D unresolved. The better agreement between TRBJ2-1 and the DNA end casts doubt on the J call. The CDR3 covers 12 residues.

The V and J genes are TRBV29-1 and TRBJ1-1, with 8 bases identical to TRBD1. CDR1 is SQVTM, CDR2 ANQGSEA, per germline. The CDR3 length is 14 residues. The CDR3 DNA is TGCCTGCGGGGCAGGGGGCCTATGAACACTGAAGCTTTCTTT. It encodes CLRGRGPMNTEAFF.

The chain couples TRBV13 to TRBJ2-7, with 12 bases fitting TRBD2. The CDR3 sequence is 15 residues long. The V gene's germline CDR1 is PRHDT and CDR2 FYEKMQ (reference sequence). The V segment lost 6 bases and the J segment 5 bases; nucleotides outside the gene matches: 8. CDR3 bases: TGTGCCAGCAGTGAGACTAGCGGGAGCTTAGACGAGCAGTACTTC. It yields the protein CASSETSGSLDEQYF.

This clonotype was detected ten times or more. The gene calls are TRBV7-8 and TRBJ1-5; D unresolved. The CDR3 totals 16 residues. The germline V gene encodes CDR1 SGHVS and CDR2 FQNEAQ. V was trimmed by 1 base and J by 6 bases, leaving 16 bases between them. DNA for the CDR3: TGTGCCAGCAGCTTAGGGCACAGCGAAAGGAGTCAGCCCCAGCATTTT. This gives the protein CASSLGHSERSQPQHF.

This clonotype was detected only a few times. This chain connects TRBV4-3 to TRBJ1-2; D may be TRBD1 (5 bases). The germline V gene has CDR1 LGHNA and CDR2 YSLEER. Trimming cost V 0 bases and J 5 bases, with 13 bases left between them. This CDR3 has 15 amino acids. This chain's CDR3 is CASSQEEQALYGYTF. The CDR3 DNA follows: TGCGCCAGCAGCCAAGAGGAACAGGCGCTTTATGGCTACACCTTC.

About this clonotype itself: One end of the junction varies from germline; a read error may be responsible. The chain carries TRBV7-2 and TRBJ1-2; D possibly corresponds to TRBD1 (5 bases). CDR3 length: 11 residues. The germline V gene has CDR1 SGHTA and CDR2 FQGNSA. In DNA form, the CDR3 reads TGTGCCAGCAGCCCCCACCGGGACTTTAATTTC. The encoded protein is CASSPHRDFNF.

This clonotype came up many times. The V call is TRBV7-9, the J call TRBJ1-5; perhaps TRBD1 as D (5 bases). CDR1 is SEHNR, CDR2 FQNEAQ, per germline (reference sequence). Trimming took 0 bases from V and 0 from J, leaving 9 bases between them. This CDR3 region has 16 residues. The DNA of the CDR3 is TGTGCCAGCAGCTTAGCGGGGGGTTATAGCAATCAGCCCCAGCATTTT. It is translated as CASSLAGGYSNQPQHF.